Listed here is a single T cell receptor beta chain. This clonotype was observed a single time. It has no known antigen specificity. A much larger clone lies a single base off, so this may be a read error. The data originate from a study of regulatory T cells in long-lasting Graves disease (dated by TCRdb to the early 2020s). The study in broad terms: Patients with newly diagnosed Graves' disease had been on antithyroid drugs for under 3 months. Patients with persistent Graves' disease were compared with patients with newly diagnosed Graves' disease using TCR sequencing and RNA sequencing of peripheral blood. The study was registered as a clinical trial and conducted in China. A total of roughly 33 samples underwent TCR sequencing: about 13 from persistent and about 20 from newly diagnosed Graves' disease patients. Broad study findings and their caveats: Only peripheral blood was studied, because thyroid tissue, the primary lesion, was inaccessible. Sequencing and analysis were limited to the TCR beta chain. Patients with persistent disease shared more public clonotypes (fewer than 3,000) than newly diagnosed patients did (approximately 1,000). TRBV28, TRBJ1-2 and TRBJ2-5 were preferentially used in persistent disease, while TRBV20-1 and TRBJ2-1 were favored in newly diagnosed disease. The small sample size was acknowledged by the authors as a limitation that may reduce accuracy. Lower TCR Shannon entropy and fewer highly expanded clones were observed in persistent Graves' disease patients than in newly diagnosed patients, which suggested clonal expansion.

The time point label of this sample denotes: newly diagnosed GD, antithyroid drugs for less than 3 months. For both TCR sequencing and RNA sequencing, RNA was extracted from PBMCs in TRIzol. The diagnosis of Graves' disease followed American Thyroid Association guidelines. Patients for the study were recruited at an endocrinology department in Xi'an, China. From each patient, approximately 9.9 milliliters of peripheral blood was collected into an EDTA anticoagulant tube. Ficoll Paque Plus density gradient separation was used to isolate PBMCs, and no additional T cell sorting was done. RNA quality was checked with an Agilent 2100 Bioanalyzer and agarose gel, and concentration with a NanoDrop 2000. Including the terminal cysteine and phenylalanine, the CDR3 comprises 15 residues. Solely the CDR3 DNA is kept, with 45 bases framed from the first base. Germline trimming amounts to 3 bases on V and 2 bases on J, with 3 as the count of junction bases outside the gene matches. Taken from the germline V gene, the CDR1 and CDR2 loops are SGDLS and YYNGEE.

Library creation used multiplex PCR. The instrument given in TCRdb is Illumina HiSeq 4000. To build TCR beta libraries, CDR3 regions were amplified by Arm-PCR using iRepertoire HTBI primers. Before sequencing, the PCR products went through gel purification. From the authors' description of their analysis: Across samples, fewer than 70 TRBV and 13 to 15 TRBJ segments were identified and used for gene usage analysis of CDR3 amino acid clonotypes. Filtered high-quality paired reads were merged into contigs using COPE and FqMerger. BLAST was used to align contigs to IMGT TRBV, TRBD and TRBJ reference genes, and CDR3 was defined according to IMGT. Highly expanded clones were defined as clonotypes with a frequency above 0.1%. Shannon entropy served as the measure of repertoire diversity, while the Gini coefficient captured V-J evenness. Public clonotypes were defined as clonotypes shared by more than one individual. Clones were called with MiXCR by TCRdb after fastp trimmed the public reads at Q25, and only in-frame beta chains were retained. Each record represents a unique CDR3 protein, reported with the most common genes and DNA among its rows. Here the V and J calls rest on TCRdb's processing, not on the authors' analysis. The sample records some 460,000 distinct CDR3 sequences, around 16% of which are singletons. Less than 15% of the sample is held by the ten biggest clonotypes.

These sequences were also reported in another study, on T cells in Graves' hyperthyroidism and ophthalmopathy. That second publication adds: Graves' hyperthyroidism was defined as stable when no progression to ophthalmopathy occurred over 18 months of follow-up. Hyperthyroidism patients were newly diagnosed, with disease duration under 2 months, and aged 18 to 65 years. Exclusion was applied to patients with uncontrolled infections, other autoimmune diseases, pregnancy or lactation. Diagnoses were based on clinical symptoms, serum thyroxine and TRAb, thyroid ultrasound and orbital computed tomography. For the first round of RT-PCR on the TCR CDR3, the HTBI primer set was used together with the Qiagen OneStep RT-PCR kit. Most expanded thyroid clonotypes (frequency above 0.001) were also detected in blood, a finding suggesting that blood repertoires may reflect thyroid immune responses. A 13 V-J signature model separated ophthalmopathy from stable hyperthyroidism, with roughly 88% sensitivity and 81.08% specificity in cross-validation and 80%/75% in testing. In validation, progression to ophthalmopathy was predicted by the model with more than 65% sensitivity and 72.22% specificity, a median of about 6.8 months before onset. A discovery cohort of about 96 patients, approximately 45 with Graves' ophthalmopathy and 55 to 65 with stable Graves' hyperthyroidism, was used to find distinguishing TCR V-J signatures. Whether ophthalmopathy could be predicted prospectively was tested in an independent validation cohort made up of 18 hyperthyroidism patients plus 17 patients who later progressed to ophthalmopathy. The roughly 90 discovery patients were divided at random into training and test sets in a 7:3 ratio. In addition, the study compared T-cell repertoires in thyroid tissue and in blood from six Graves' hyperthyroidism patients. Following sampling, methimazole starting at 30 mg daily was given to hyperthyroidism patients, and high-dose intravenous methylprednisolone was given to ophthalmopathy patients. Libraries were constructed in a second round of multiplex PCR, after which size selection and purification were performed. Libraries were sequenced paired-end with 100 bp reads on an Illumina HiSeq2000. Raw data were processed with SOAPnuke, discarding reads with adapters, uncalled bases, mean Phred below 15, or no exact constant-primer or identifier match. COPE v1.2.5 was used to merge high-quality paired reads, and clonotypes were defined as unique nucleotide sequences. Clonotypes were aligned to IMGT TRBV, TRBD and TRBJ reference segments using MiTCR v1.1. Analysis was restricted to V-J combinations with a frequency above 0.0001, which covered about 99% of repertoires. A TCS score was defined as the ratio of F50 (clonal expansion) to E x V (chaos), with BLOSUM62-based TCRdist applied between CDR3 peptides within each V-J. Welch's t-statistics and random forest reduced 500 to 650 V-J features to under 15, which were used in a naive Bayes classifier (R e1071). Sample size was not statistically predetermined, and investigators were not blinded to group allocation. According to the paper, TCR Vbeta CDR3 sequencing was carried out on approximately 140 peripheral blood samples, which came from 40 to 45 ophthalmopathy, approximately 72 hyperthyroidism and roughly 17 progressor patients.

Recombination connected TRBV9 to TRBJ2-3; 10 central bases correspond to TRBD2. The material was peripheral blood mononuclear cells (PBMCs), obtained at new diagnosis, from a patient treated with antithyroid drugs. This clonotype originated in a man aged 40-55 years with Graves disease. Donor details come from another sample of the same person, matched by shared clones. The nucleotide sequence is TGTGCCAGCAGCGCCGGGACTAGCGACACAGATACGCAGTATTTT. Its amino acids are CASSAGTSDTDTQYF.